This TCR beta chain was observed in a study of control samples from healthy donors and cancer patients. Data came from immunoSEQ multiplex PCR; TCRdb stores just in-frame clones and leaves some out. The sample records around 130,000 clones, 89% being singletons. The CDR3 covers 12 residues. The germline CDR1 and CDR2 sequences are MNHEY and SVGAGI. Trimming stripped 0 bases from V and 12 bases from J, with 11 bases between. The rearrangement uses TRBV6-5 and TRBJ1-1; D perhaps matches TRBD1 (5 bases). Sequenced sample: blood. The source of this sequence is a man aged 50 or older in good health. The CDR3: CASSYSPGVTFF. The CDR3 coding sequence is TGTGCCAGCAGTTACTCTCCGGGGGTGACTTTCTTT.